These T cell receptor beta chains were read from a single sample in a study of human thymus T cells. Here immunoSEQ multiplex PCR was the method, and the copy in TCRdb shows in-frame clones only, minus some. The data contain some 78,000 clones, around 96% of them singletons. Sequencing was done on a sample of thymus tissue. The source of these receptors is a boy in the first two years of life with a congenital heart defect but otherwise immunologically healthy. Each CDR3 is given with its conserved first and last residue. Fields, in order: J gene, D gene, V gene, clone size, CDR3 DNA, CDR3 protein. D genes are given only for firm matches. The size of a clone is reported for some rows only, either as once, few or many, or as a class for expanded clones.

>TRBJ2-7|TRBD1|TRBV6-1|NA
TGTGCCAGCAGGCCCGTAGGACAGGGACCCTACGAGCAGTACTTC
CASRPVGQGPYEQYF
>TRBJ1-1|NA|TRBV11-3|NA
TGTGCCAGCAGCTTAAGAAGGGGCGGAGGGTTCACTGAAGCTTTCTTT
CASSLRRGGGFTEAFF
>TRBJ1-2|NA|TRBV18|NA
TGTGCCAGCTCACCAATGGGTTGCGTCGGCTACACCTTC
CASSPMGCVGYTF
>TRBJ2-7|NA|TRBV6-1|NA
TGTGCCAGTGGGGCCTTAACCTACGAGCAGTACTTC
CASGALTYEQYF
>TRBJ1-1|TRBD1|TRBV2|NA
TGTGCCAGCAGCCCGACAGGGAGCGCCCCTGAAGCTTTCTTT
CASSPTGSAPEAFF
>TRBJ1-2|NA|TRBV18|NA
TGTGCCAGCTCACCAAAGAGGGGCACAAGTACTGGGGTCGATGGCTACACCTTC
CASSPKRGTSTGVDGYTF
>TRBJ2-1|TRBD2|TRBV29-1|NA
TGCAGCGTTGAAGCTAGAGGAAAACTAGCGCTTTACAATGAGCAGTTCTTC
CSVEARGKLALYNEQFF
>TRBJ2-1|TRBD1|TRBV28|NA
TGTGCCAGCGTTCCGAGACAGGGCTACAATGAGCAGTTCTTC
CASVPRQGYNEQFF
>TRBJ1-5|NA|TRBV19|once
TGTGCCAGTAGTACCCGACAGGACTATAGCAATCAGCCCCAGCATTTT
CASSTRQDYSNQPQHF
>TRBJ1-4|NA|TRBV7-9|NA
TGTGCCAGCAGCTCTTACGGGGACGTTGAAGACTCAACTAATGAAAAACTGTTTTTT
CASSSYGDVEDSTNEKLFF